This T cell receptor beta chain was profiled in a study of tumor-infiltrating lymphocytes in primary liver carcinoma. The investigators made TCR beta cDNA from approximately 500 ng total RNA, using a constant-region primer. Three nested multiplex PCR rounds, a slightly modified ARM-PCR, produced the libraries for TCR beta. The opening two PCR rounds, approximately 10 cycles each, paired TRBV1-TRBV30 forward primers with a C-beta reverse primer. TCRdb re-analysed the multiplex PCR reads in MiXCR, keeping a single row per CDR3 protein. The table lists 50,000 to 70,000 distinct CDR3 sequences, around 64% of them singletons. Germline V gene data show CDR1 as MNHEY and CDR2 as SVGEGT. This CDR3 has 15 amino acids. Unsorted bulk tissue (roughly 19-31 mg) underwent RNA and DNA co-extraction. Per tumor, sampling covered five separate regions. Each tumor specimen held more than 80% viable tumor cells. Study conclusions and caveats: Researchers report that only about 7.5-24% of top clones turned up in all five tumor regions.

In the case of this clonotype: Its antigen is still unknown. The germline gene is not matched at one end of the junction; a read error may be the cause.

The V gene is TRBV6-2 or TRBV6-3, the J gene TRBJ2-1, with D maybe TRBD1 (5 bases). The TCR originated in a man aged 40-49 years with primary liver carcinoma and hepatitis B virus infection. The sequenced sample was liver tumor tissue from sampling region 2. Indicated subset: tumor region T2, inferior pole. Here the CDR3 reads CACSNRNNRENEQFF. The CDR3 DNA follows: TGTGCCTGCAGTAACAGGAACAACAGAGAAAATGAGCAGTTCTTC.